Listed here are 28 T cell receptor beta chains from one sample, sequenced in a study of T-cell memory formation after mild COVID-19. TCRdb independently ran MiXCR on the 5' RACE reads; one entry per CDR3 protein. This table holds 65,000 to 95,000 distinct CDR3 sequences, around 13% found once. Input material: PBMCs or a T cell subset sorted from them (not recorded which). The receptors here all came from a man aged 18 to 35 who had mild COVID-19 (a few samples of this study predate the infection). Cell type and time point are not known.

The rearrangement links TRBV19 to TRBJ1-1; TRBD1 agrees at 10 bases. The CDR3 extends over 14 amino acids. Trimming removed 7 bases from V and 4 bases from J; junction bases left unmatched: 6. The germline CDR1 and CDR2 sequences are LNHDA and SQIVND (reference sequence). The CDR3 region is CASTPGTGATEAFF. CDR3 in DNA: TGTGCCAGTACCCCCGGGACAGGGGCCACTGAAGCTTTCTTT.

V is TRBV5-1 and J is TRBJ1-1, with a weak D call TRBD1 (6 bases). This CDR3 is built from 13 residues. V shed 4 bases and J shed 4 bases, with 11 bases lying between them. Germline V CDR1 and CDR2: SGHRS, YFSETQ. The CDR3: CASSEGVRTEAFF. CDR3 sequence (DNA): TGCGCCAGCAGCGAGGGGGTACGCACTGAAGCTTTCTTT.

This clonotype has ten or more counts. This chain uses TRBV5-4 with TRBJ2-5; unclear D gene. Germline CDR1 SGHNT, CDR2 YYREEE (reference sequence). The length of the CDR3 is 13 residues. Deletions cut 0 bases from V and 5 bases from J, with 8 bases between. CDR3 nucleotide sequence: TGTGCCAGCAGCTTGGAGGAGACGGAGACCCAGTACTTC. This sequence encodes CASSLEETETQYF.

The sample holds a few counts of this clonotype. The rearrangement uses TRBV6-2 or TRBV6-3 and TRBJ1-2; TRBD1 matches at 8 bases. Germline V gene lookup returns CDR1 MNHEY and CDR2 SVGEGT. The ends lost 8 bases at V and 2 bases at J; junction bases unmatched: 1. The CDR3 contains 12 residues. CDR3 nucleotides: TGTGCCAGCCGGACAGGGAACTATGGCTACACCTTC. Amino acid sequence: CASRTGNYGYTF.

J is TRBJ1-1 and V is TRBV27; no clear D gene. Between the trimmed V and J ends, which lost 5 bases and 1 base, there was a span of 14 bases. CDR3 length: 15 amino acids. CDR1 and CDR2 (germline): MNHEY, SMNVEV (reference sequence). The CDR3 nucleotides read TGTGCCAGCAGTCCTTGGATGTTGGGGAACACTGAAGCTTTCTTT. Translation: CASSPWMLGNTEAFF.

The V gene is TRBV7-9, the J gene TRBJ2-5; the D gene is possibly TRBD2 (6 bases). V lost 11 bases to trimming and J lost 3 bases, with 16 bases between them. CDR3 length equals 13 residues. Germline V gene sequence: CDR1 SEHNR, CDR2 FQNEAQ (reference sequence). In DNA, the CDR3 is TGTGCCGGAGGGAGTGGGAAGAAAGAGACCCAGTACTTC. Its protein is CAGGSGKKETQYF.

The rearrangement links TRBV13 to TRBJ2-2; D might be TRBD2 (7 bases). The CDR3 has 14 amino acids. V shed 3 bases and J shed 4 bases, with 9 bases lying between them. CDR1 is PRHDT, CDR2 FYEKMQ, per germline (reference sequence). CDR3 sequence reads: CASSFGGLTGELFF. For the CDR3, the DNA is TGTGCCAGCAGCTTCGGGGGGCTCACCGGGGAGCTGTTTTTT.

This clonotype was found a few times. The chain couples TRBV6-2 or TRBV6-3 to TRBJ2-5; 9 bases line up with TRBD1. V was clipped by 0 bases and J by 4 bases; unmatched bases: 6. CDR3 length: 16 amino acids. The V gene's germline CDR1 is MNHEY and CDR2 SVGEGT. The CDR3 loop is CASSYSTGQGRETQYF. For the CDR3, the DNA is TGTGCCAGCAGTTACTCGACGGGACAGGGTCGAGAGACCCAGTACTTC.

This clonotype has more than one count but fewer than ten. The V and J genes are TRBV4-1 and TRBJ1-4; D might be TRBD1 (5 bases). CDR1 is MGHRA and CDR2 is YSYEKL in the germline V gene. Trimming removed 1 base at V and 5 bases at J, with 11 bases between. There are 15 residues in the CDR3. The CDR3 sequence: CASSQVGDWNEKLFF. In nucleotides, the CDR3 is TGCGCCAGCAGCCAAGTGGGGGATTGGAATGAAAAACTGTTTTTT.

Here the CDR3 reads CASSQYPDRGDIQYF. CDR3 DNA: TGCGCCAGCAGCCAATACCCAGACAGGGGTGACATTCAGTACTTC. The chain carries TRBV4-1 and TRBJ2-4; TRBD1 matches at 8 bases. Germline V gene data show CDR1 as MGHRA and CDR2 as YSYEKL. V lost 2 bases, J lost 8 bases, and 8 bases stayed unmatched. This CDR3 is built from 15 residues.

V usage is TRBV6-5 and J usage is TRBJ1-3, with no clear D. The germline V gene has CDR1 MNHEY and CDR2 SVGAGI. This CDR3 has 15 residues. With 6 bases removed from V and 0 bases from J, the gap between germline ends came to 12 bases. CDR3 in amino acids: CASRKTVYSGNTIYF. The CDR3 region has the DNA TGTGCCAGCAGAAAGACGGTGTACTCTGGAAACACCATATATTTT.

This clonotype was seen repeatedly, ten times or more. CDR3: CASSLVGPEDTQYF. CDR3 DNA sequence: TGCGCCAGCAGCTTGGTGGGGCCCGAAGATACGCAGTATTTT. The chain is built from TRBV5-1 and TRBJ2-3, with D perhaps matching TRBD1 (5 bases). This CDR3 is 14 amino acids long. V lost 0 bases to trimming and J lost 5 bases, with 10 bases between them. Germline values: CDR1 SGHRS, CDR2 YFSETQ.

This clonotype was counted a few times. The chain joins TRBV3-1 to TRBJ2-5; unclear D gene. V lost 0 bases and J 2 bases, leaving 7 bases between the germline ends. The CDR3 is 14 amino acids. CDR1 and CDR2 (germline): LGHDT, YNNKEL (reference sequence). CDR3 region: CASSQETFQETQYF. The CDR3 DNA follows: TGTGCCAGCAGCCAAGAAACTTTTCAAGAGACCCAGTACTTC.

This clonotype showed up just a few times. The V gene is TRBV6-2 or TRBV6-3, the J gene TRBJ2-6; 7 bases fit TRBD1. Looked up from germline, CDR1 is MNHEY and CDR2 is SVGEGT. This CDR3 has 19 amino acids. V shed 6 bases and J 0 bases; nucleotides not matched to a gene: 14. This chain's CDR3 is CASSVEPTGYISGANVLTF. For the CDR3, the DNA is TGTGCCAGCAGCGTAGAGCCGACAGGGTATATCTCTGGGGCCAACGTCCTGACTTTC.

This clonotype was seen a few times. The chain is built from TRBV7-9 and TRBJ2-7; 13 positions agree with TRBD2. This CDR3 has 16 residues. The trim removed 4 bases at V and 6 bases at J, leaving 9 bases unmatched. The V gene's germline CDR1 is SEHNR and CDR2 FQNEAQ (reference sequence). CDR3 residues: CASSSTGGLAGFEQYF. CDR3 DNA: TGTGCCAGCAGCTCTACCGGGGGACTAGCGGGGTTCGAGCAGTACTTC.

In this sample, this clonotype turned up a few times. This chain uses TRBV12-3 or TRBV12-4 with TRBJ2-5, with 8 positions matching TRBD1. V was clipped by 6 bases and J by 5 bases; unmatched bases: 11. This CDR3 spans 15 amino acids. The CDR3 DNA reads TGTGCCAGCAGCCCCAGGACAGGGAAGGGGGAGACCCAGTACTTC. Protein product: CASSPRTGKGETQYF.

This clonotype was seen more than once but under ten times. The genes are TRBV23-1 and TRBJ2-3, with no clear D. TRBV23-1 is given ORF status, its function remaining uncertain. The V end lost 7 bases, the J end lost 3 bases, and 23 bases lay between the germline ends. The CDR3 is made up of 17 amino acids. This chain's CDR3 is CASKFRSPRRTTDTQYF. The CDR3 DNA follows: TGCGCCAGCAAATTCCGTTCCCCCCGGAGAACTACAGATACGCAGTATTTT.

The gene calls are TRBV5-1 and TRBJ2-7; weak D call: TRBD1 (7 bases). This CDR3 region has 14 residues. CDR1 is SGHRS and CDR2 is YFSETQ in the germline V gene. Trimming left V 4 bases short and J 3 bases short, with 14 bases between. CDR3 amino acids: CASSLRDRSYEQYF. The CDR3 region has the DNA TGCGCCAGCAGCCTGCGGGACAGAAGCTACGAGCAGTACTTC.

This clonotype was seen only a few times. The gene calls are TRBV7-9 and TRBJ2-3; D is tentatively TRBD1 or TRBD2 (6 bases each). V dropped 3 bases and J dropped 4 bases, with 8 bases sitting between them. The V gene's germline CDR1 is SEHNR and CDR2 FQNEAQ (reference sequence). CDR3 size: 13 residues. In DNA, the CDR3 is TGTGCCAGCAGCTTTGGGGGGCCAGATACGCAGTATTTT. Its protein is CASSFGGPDTQYF.

The chain couples TRBV3-1 to TRBJ2-1, with D maybe TRBD1 (7 bases). CDR3 length: 15 residues. V was trimmed by 4 bases and J by 3 bases, leaving 13 bases between them. CDR1 and CDR2 from the germline V gene are LGHDT and YNNKEL (reference sequence). The CDR3 DNA reads as TGTGCCAGCAGCCCTCAGGGGGGCGGCTACAATGAGCAGTTCTTC. Amino acids: CASSPQGGGYNEQFF.

This chain joins TRBV4-1 and TRBJ1-1; D not resolved. Trimming removed 6 bases from V and 1 base from J, with 15 bases in between. Germline V gene lookup returns CDR1 MGHRA and CDR2 YSYEKL. CDR3 length equals 15 residues. DNA for the CDR3: TGCGCCAGCAGGCCCCGCGACACCCGGAACACTGAAGCTTTCTTT. Translated: CASRPRDTRNTEAFF.

This clonotype was observed many times. The chain uses TRBV7-6 and TRBJ2-3; the match to TRBD2 covers 8 bases. This CDR3 is 16 amino acids long. Trimming cost V 5 bases and J 5 bases; bases outside gene matches: 12. Germline V lookup: CDR1 SGHVS, CDR2 FNYEAQ. DNA for the CDR3: TGTGCCAGCAGCCTGGGGCAAGCGGGGGTCAGAGATACGCAGTATTTT. It specifies CASSLGQAGVRDTQYF.

The chain joins TRBV6-2 or TRBV6-3 to TRBJ2-7; unclear D gene. The CDR3 loop spans 13 amino acids. The germline V gene has CDR1 MNHEY and CDR2 SVGEGT. Trimming removed 5 bases at V and 3 bases at J, with 11 bases between. The CDR3 DNA sequence: TGTGCCAGCAGTCTGAGGCGCTACTACGAGCAGTACGTC. Amino acids: CASSLRRYYEQYV.

Here the CDR3 reads CASSLADNPGDFSYEQYF. The CDR3 bases are TGTGCCAGCAGCTTAGCGGACAACCCGGGGGACTTCTCCTACGAGCAGTACTTC. J is TRBJ2-7 and V is TRBV7-2, with D perhaps TRBD2 (6 bases). The V gene lost 0 bases and the J gene lost 0 bases, with 18 bases spanning the gap. CDR3 length equals 18 residues. The germline CDR1 and CDR2 sequences are SGHTA and FQGNSA.

This clonotype was seen ten or more times. This chain links TRBV6-2 or TRBV6-3 with TRBJ2-1; no firm D call. Per germline, CDR1 MNHEY and CDR2 SVGEGT. The CDR3 loop spans 13 amino acids. V was cut by 2 bases and J by 5 bases, with 7 bases left in between. The CDR3 loop is CASSYRENNEQFF. The CDR3 DNA sequence: TGTGCCAGCAGTTACAGGGAAAACAATGAGCAGTTCTTC.

This clonotype was counted between two and nine times. The rearrangement joins TRBV29-1 to TRBJ2-7; TRBD1 might be the D (7 bases). Trimming took 7 bases from V and 7 from J, leaving 17 bases between them. Per the germline V gene, CDR1 is SQVTM and CDR2 is ANQGSEA. CDR3 size: 12 residues. The DNA for the CDR3 is TGCAGCGCTACAGGGGAGGTGGGGGAGCAGTACGTC. It yields the protein CSATGEVGEQYV.

V gene TRBV12-3 or TRBV12-4 combines with J gene TRBJ2-1; a weak D match, TRBD1 (5 bases). V gave up 8 bases and J gave up 3 bases, with 14 bases separating them. The CDR3 totals 14 residues. CDR3 protein: CASLERGFYNEQFF. The CDR3 DNA reads TGTGCCAGCCTCGAAAGGGGCTTCTACAATGAGCAGTTCTTC.

CDR3 sequence: CASSADSDNSPLHF. In nucleotides, the CDR3 is TGTGCCAGCAGCGCTGACAGTGATAATTCACCCCTCCACTTT. V is TRBV5-5 and J is TRBJ1-6; the D gene is possibly TRBD1 (5 bases). Germline-derived CDR1 and CDR2 are SGHKS and YYEKEE (reference sequence). The CDR3 contains 14 residues. Trimming cost V 4 bases and J 5 bases, with 10 bases left between them.